These T cell receptor beta chains were read from a single sample in a study of tumor-infiltrating lymphocytes in glioblastoma multiforme. TCRdb called the multiplex PCR reads again in MiXCR, with one record for every CDR3 protein. This sample has fewer than 25,000 distinct CDR3 sequences, with around 68% found just once. The specimen was peripheral blood. Receptor source: a male donor with glioblastoma. The CDR3 runs from the conserved cysteine through the conserved F or W. The order of the fields is clone size, V gene, J gene, D gene, CDR3 DNA, CDR3 protein. A D gene is named only where the DNA matches it firmly. Not every row has a clone size; where given, it reads once, few, many or a size class.

size: .; V: TRBV11-2; J: TRBJ2-3; D: .; DNA: TGTCCCAGCAGCCATTCTAGCGTTGAAGATACGCAGTATTTT; CDR3: CPSSHSSVEDTQYF
size: .; V: TRBV20-1; J: TRBJ1-5; D: .; DNA: TGCAGTGCTAGGGGAGGGACTGACAATCAGCCCCAGCATTTT; CDR3: CSARGGTDNQPQHF
size: many; V: TRBV5-1; J: TRBJ1-4; D: .; DNA: TGCGCCAGCAGCTTGCAGGCAGCAACTAATGAAAAACTGTTTTTT; CDR3: CASSLQAATNEKLFF
size: .; V: TRBV28; J: TRBJ2-6; D: .; DNA: TGTGCCAGCAGTGGACACCTAGGACGCTCTGGGGCCAACGTCCTGACTTTC; CDR3: CASSGHLGRSGANVLTF
size: .; V: TRBV6-5; J: TRBJ1-5; D: .; DNA: TGTGCCAGCGGAGTTTCGGACAGCAATCAGCCCCAGCATTTT; CDR3: CASGVSDSNQPQHF
size: .; V: TRBV29-1; J: TRBJ2-2; D: TRBD1; DNA: TGCAGCGTTGATGCGACAGGGAATACCGGGGAGCTGTTTTTT; CDR3: CSVDATGNTGELFF
size: .; V: TRBV29-1; J: TRBJ1-3; D: TRBD1; DNA: TGCAGCGTACGGACAGGGATGGAATCTGGAAACACCTTATATTTT; CDR3: CSVRTGMESGNTLYF
size: .; V: TRBV7-9; J: TRBJ2-2; D: .; DNA: TGTGCCAGCAGCCTGTATACAGGGACCGGGGAGCTGTTTTTT; CDR3: CASSLYTGTGELFF
size: .; V: TRBV5-1; J: TRBJ2-7; D: .; DNA: TGCGCCAGCAGCTTGGCCCTGACTAGAGGGAGAGCCGAGCAGTACTTC; CDR3: CASSLALTRGRAEQYF
size: .; V: TRBV11-2; J: TRBJ2-2; D: .; DNA: TGTGCCAGCAGTCCATGGCCGGGGTTCGCGAACACCGGGGAGCTGTTTTTC; CDR3: CASSPWPGFANTGELFF
size: .; V: TRBV7-9; J: TRBJ2-5; D: .; DNA: TGTGCCAGCAGCTTAGTGGTCAGTCACCAAGAGACCCAGTACTTC; CDR3: CASSLVVSHQETQYF
size: .; V: TRBV29-1; J: TRBJ2-7; D: .; DNA: TGCATCGTTGAAGGCGGGTCCAAGACCTACGAGCAGTGCTTC; CDR3: CIVEGGSKTYEQCF
size: .; V: TRBV11-3; J: TRBJ1-1; D: .; DNA: TGTGCCAGCAGCTTAAATGTGATAGGTACTGAAGCTTTCTTT; CDR3: CASSLNVIGTEAFF
size: many; V: TRBV29-1; J: TRBJ2-1; D: TRBD2; DNA: TGCAGCGTTGAATCCAGCGGGGTCTACAATGAGCAGTTCTTC; CDR3: CSVESSGVYNEQFF
size: few; V: TRBV25-1; J: TRBJ1-1; D: .; DNA: TGTGCCAGCCGGTGGCAGTCGAACACTGAAGCTTTCTTT; CDR3: CASRWQSNTEAFF
size: .; V: TRBV12-3/TRBV12-4; J: TRBJ1-6; D: .; DNA: TGTGTCAGCAGCCCCTTCAGGCGGTCACCCCTCCACTTT; CDR3: CVSSPFRRSPLHF
size: .; V: TRBV30; J: TRBJ2-3; D: .; DNA: TGTGCCTGGAGTGTAGCCGGAGTTCACGCAGATACGCAGTATTTT; CDR3: CAWSVAGVHADTQYF
size: .; V: TRBV12-3/TRBV12-4; J: TRBJ1-1; D: .; DNA: TGTGCCAGCACTCGTAAGTGGGGAGGTAACACTGAAGCTTTCTTT; CDR3: CASTRKWGGNTEAFF